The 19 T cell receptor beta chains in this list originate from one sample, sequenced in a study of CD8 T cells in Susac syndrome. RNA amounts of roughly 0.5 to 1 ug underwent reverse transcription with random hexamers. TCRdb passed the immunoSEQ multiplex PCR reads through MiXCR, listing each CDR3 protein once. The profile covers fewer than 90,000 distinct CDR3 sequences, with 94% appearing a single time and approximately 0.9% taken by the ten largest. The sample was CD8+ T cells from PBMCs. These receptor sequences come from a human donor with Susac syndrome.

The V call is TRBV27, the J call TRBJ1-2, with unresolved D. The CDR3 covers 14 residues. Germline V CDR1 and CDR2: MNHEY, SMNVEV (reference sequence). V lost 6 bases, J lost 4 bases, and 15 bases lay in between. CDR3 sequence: CASRGSESSYGYTF. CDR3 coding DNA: TGTGCCAGCAGGGGGTCAGAATCCAGCTATGGCTACACCTTC.

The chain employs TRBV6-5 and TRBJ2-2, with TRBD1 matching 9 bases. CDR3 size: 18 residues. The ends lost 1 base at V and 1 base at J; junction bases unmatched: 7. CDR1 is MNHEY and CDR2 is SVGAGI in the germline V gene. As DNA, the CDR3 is TGTGCCAGCAGTTACTACGAACCGGGACAGGGGAACACCGGGGAGCTGTTTTTT. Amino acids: CASSYYEPGQGNTGELFF.

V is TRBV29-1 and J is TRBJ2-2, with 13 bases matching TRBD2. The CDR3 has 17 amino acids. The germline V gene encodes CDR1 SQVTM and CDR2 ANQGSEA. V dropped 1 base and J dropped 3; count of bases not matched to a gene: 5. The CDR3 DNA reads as TGCAGCGTTGAAGGACTAGCGGGAGGTAGGGACACCGGGGAGCTGTTTTTT. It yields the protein CSVEGLAGGRDTGELFF.

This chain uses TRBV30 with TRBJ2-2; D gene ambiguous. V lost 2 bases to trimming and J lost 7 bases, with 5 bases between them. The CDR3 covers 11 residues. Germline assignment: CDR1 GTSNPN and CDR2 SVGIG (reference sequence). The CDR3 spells CAWSTGGELFF. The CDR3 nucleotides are TGTGCCTGGAGTACGGGCGGGGAGCTGTTTTTT.

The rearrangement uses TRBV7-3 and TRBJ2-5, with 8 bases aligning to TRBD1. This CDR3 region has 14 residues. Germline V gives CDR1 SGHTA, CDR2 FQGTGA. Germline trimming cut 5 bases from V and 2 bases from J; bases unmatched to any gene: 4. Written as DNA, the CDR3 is TGTGCCAGCAGCCCCGGACAGGGTCAAGAGACCCAGTACTTC. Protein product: CASSPGQGQETQYF.

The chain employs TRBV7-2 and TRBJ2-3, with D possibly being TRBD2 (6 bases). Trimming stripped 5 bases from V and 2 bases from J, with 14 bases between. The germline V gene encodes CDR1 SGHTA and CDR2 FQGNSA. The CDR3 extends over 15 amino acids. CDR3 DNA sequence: TGTGCCAGCAGCCCCAGAGCGGGCTACACAGATACGCAGTATTTT. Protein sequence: CASSPRAGYTDTQYF.

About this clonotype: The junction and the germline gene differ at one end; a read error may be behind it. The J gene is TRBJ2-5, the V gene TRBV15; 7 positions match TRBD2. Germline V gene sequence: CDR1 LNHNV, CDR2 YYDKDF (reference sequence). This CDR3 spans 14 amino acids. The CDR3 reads CATSTTGVREIQYF. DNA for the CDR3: TGTGCCACCAGCACCACCGGGGTGCGGGAGATCCAGTACTTC. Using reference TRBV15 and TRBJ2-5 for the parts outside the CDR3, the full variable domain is DAMVIQNPRYQVTQFGKPVTLSCSQTLNHNVMYWYQQKSSQAPKLLFHYYDKDFNNEADTPDNFQSRRPNTSFCFLDIRSPGLGDTAMYLCATSTTGVREIQYFGPGTRLLVL.

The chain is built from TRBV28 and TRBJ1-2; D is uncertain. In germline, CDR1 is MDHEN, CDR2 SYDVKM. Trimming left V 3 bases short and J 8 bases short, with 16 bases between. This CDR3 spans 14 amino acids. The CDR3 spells CASSFTETNEGYTF. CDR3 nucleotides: TGTGCCAGCAGTTTCACAGAGACCAATGAGGGCTACACCTTC.

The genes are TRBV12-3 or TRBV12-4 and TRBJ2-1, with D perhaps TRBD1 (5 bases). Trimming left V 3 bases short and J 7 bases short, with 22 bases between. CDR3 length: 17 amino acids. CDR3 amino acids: CASSFVPGLRLTNEQFF. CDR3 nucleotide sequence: TGTGCCAGCAGTTTCGTCCCAGGGCTAAGGTTAACTAATGAGCAGTTCTTC.

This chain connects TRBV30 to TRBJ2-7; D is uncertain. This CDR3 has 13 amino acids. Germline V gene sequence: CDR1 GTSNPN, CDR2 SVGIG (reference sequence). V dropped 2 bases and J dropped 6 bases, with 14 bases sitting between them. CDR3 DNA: TGTGCCTGGAGTCCTCCGGGCAACCCCGAGCAGTACTTC. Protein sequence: CAWSPPGNPEQYF.

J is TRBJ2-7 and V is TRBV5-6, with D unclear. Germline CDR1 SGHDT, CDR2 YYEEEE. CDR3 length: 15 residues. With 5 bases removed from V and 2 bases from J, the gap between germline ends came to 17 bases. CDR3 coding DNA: TGTGCCAGCAGTGAAATCCTCGGTAACACCTACGAGCAGTACTTC. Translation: CASSEILGNTYEQYF.

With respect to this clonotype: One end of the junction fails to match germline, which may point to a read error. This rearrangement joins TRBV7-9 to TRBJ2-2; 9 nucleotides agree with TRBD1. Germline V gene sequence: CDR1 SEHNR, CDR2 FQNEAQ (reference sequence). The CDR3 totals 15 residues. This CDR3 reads CASSSGQGNTGELFF. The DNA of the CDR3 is TGCGCCAGCAGCTCGGGACAGGGGAACACCGGGGAGCTGTTTTTT.

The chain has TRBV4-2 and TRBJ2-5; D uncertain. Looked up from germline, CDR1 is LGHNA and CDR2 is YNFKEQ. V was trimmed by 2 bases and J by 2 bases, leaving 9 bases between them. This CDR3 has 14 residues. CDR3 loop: CASSQRSVQETQYF. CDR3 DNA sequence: TGTGCCAGCAGCCAACGTTCGGTTCAAGAGACCCAGTACTTC.

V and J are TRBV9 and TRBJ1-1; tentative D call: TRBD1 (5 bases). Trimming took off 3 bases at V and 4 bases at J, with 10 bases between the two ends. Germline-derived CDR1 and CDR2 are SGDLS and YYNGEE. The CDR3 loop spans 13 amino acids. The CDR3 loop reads CASSAFQGTEAFF. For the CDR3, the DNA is TGTGCCAGCAGCGCCTTCCAGGGCACTGAAGCTTTCTTT.

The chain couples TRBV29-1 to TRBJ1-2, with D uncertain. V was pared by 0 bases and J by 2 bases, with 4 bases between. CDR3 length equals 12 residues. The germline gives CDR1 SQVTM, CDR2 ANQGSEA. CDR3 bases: TGCAGCGTTGAAGAAAGGAACTATGGCTACACCTTC. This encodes CSVEERNYGYTF.

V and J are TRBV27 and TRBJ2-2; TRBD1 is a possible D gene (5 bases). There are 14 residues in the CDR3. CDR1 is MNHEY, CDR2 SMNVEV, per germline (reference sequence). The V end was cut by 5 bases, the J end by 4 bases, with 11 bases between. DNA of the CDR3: TGTGCCAGCAGTCAGGGCTGGGCCACCGGGGAGCTGTTTTTT. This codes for CASSQGWATGELFF.

CDR3 nucleotide sequence: TGTGCCAGCAGCCCAGAGGGGGGCAATCAGCCCCAGCATTTT. It encodes CASSPEGGNQPQHF. This rearrangement joins TRBV12-3 or TRBV12-4 to TRBJ1-5, with a possible D match to TRBD1 (6 bases). V lost 6 bases and J 2 bases, leaving 11 bases between the germline ends. The CDR3 consists of 14 residues.

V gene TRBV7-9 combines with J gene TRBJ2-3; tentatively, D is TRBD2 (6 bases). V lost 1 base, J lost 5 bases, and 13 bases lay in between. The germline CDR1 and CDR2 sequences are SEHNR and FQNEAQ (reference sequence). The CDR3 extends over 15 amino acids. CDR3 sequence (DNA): TGTGCCAGCAGCTTAGGGGGTAGCGGAGGAGATACGCAGTATTTT. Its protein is CASSLGGSGGDTQYF.

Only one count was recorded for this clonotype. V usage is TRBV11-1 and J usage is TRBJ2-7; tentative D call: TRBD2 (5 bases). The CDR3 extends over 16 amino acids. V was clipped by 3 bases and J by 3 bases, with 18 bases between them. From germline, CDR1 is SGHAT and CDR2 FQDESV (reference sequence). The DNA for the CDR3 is TGTGCCAGCAGCTTTGCCCAACTAGGCTCAGGCTACGAGCAGTACTTC. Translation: CASSFAQLGSGYEQYF.